This is a list of T cell receptor beta chains from one sample in a study of blood T cell repertoires in COVID-19. Assay used: immunoSEQ multiplex PCR; TCRdb lists only in-frame clones, some missing. The sample records around 200,000 clones, around 88% being singletons. Sequenced input: peripheral blood. These receptors all stem from a man aged 50-60 years with active or convalescent COVID-19. Both conserved end residues are part of each CDR3. D genes are given only for firm matches. The listing skips clone size in some rows; elsewhere it reads once, few, many or a size class.

V gene	clone size	D gene	J gene	CDR3 length	CDR3 protein	CDR3 DNA
TRBV28	-	TRBD1	TRBJ2-3	13	CASSTGVTDTQYF	TGTGCCAGCAGTACAGGGGTAACAGATACGCAGTATTTT
TRBV5-1	-	TRBD1	TRBJ2-5	15	CASSSGTGPQETQYF	TGCGCCAGCAGCAGCGGGACAGGGCCACAAGAGACCCAGTACTTC
TRBV25-1	few	TRBD1	TRBJ1-2	15	CASSERGQGGFGYTF	TGTGCCAGCAGTGAAAGGGGACAGGGTGGGTTCGGCTACACCTTC
TRBV12-3/TRBV12-4	-	-	TRBJ2-2	13	CASSPGNTGELFF	TGTGCCAGTTCCCCAGGGAACACCGGGGAGCTGTTTTTT
TRBV10-3	once	-	TRBJ2-7	12	CATTGGLHEQYF	TGTGCCACGACGGGCGGGCTCCACGAGCAGTACTTC
TRBV6-1	-	-	TRBJ1-5	16	CASSEAARGHNQPQHF	TGTGCCAGCAGTGAAGCCGCGAGGGGACACAATCAGCCCCAGCATTTT
TRBV6-5	-	TRBD1	TRBJ1-3	15	CASTRTGDSGNTIYF	TGTGCCAGCACCAGGACAGGGGACTCTGGAAACACCATATATTTT
TRBV7-3	-	-	TRBJ1-6	15	CASSSRGQINSPLHF	TGTGCCAGCAGCTCCCGGGGACAAATCAATTCACCCCTCCACTTT
TRBV6-5	-	TRBD1	TRBJ1-3	14	CASSSGTAGNTIYF	TGTGCCAGCAGTTCCGGGACAGCCGGAAACACCATATATTTT
TRBV5-4	-	TRBD1	TRBJ2-1	13	CASSGTGVYEQFF	TGTGCCAGCAGTGGGACAGGTGTCTATGAGCAGTTCTTC
TRBV11-2	few	-	TRBJ2-5	17	CASSLGVGGTGQETQYF	TGTGCCAGCAGCTTAGGAGTGGGAGGGACAGGTCAAGAGACCCAGTACTTC
TRBV27	once	TRBD2	TRBJ2-1	16	CASSPLGGGPLNEQFF	TGTGCCAGTTCTCCGTTGGGCGGGGGGCCCCTCAATGAGCAGTTCTTC
TRBV7-6	-	TRBD2	TRBJ2-1	16	CASSPRTSGAYNEQFF	TGTGCCAGCAGCCCGAGGACTAGCGGGGCGTACAATGAGCAGTTCTTC
TRBV19	-	TRBD2	TRBJ2-7	18	CASSPRRALAGGSYEQYF	TGTGCCAGTAGCCCTCGTCGCGCCCTAGCGGGAGGTTCCTACGAGCAGTACTTC
TRBV3-1/TRBV3-2	few	TRBD2	TRBJ2-7	16	CASSPGLAGISYEQYF	TGTGCCAGCAGCCCGGGACTAGCGGGAATTTCCTACGAGCAGTACTTC
TRBV14	few	-	TRBJ2-2	15	CASSPSLGNTGELFF	TGTGCCAGCAGCCCCTCACTAGGGAACACCGGGGAGCTGTTTTTT
TRBV7-8	-	-	TRBJ1-2	13	CASSTQYNRGYTF	TGTGCCAGCAGCACCCAATACAACCGCGGCTACACCTTC
TRBV30	-	-	TRBJ1-1	15	CAWSVRSDGGTEAFF	TGTGCCTGGAGTGTACGGTCGGACGGCGGGACTGAAGCTTTCTTT
TRBV11-2	-	-	TRBJ1-1	13	CASSLDQGGEAFF	TGTGCCAGCAGCTTAGATCAGGGCGGTGAAGCTTTCTTT
TRBV28	-	TRBD1	TRBJ1-2	13	CASSSSGTGRYTF	TGTGCCAGCAGTTCCTCCGGGACAGGGAGATACACCTTC
TRBV5-4	-	TRBD1	TRBJ1-5	15	CASSSDRGLNQPQHF	TGTGCCAGCAGCTCCGACAGGGGTCTCAATCAGCCCCAGCATTTT
TRBV7-2	few	TRBD1	TRBJ1-5	14	CASSYDRGSQPQHF	TGTGCCAGCAGCTACGACAGGGGAAGTCAGCCCCAGCATTTT
TRBV18	-	-	TRBJ1-5	14	CASSLQGKDQPQHF	TGTGCCAGCTCACTACAGGGTAAGGATCAGCCCCAGCATTTT
TRBV7-9	-	-	TRBJ1-4	16	CASSLGVTTTNEKLFF	TGTGCCAGCAGCTTAGGCGTCACGACAACTAATGAAAAACTGTTTTTT
TRBV3-1/TRBV3-2	-	TRBD2	TRBJ2-3	16	CASSLLSGAPTDTQYF	TGTGCCAGCAGCCTGCTTAGCGGGGCGCCCACAGATACGCAGTATTTT
TRBV19	-	TRBD1	TRBJ2-2	14	CASSGTGRTGELFF	TGTGCCAGTAGTGGGACAGGGCGCACCGGGGAGCTGTTTTTT
TRBV5-1	-	-	TRBJ2-5	14	CASSGPGKGETQYF	TGCGCCAGCAGCGGGCCGGGAAAAGGGGAGACCCAGTACTTC
TRBV4-3	-	-	TRBJ2-1	15	CASSQVISGYNEQFF	TGCGCCAGCAGCCAAGTTATTAGCGGCTACAATGAGCAGTTCTTC
TRBV7-2	-	-	TRBJ1-1	13	CASSPTLNTEAFF	TGTGCCAGCAGCCCTACCCTGAACACTGAAGCTTTCTTT
TRBV12-3/TRBV12-4	-	-	TRBJ2-3	13	CASTPNRRDTQYF	TGTGCCAGCACCCCGAACCGGAGAGATACGCAGTATTTT
TRBV6-4	-	-	TRBJ2-1	14	CASSDSIGGNEQFF	TGTGCCAGCAGTGACTCAATAGGGGGCAATGAGCAGTTCTTC
TRBV9	-	-	TRBJ1-6	14	CASSVGSYNSPLHF	TGTGCCAGCAGCGTCGGGAGTTACAATTCACCCCTCCACTTT
TRBV28	-	-	TRBJ1-1	13	CASSLSEVGEAFF	TGTGCCAGCAGTTTATCAGAGGTCGGTGAAGCTTTCTTT
TRBV5-6	-	-	TRBJ1-2	12	CASSFPIGGYTF	TGTGCCAGCAGCTTCCCGATTGGGGGGTACACCTTC
TRBV5-5	-	-	TRBJ2-6	18	CASSPTRQTLSGANVLTF	TGTGCCAGCAGCCCCACCAGACAGACACTCTCTGGGGCCAACGTCCTGACTTTC
TRBV5-1	-	TRBD2	TRBJ2-3	15	CASSFLAEGTDTQYF	TGCGCCAGCAGCTTTCTAGCGGAGGGGACAGATACGCAGTATTTT
TRBV7-9	-	-	TRBJ1-2	12	CASSFIQVFYTF	TGTGCCAGCAGCTTTATACAGGTCTTCTACACCTTC
TRBV7-8	-	TRBD1	TRBJ1-1	14	CASSLGGTGTEAFF	TGTGCCAGCAGCTTAGGTGGGACAGGCACTGAAGCTTTCTTT
TRBV5-4	many	TRBD2	TRBJ2-7	14	CASSSTGEGDEQYF	TGTGCCAGCAGCTCGACCGGGGAGGGCGACGAGCAGTACTTC
TRBV28	-	-	TRBJ2-1	20	CASSSGGLAIQGSSYNEQFF	TGTGCCAGCAGTTCCGGAGGGCTCGCAATTCAGGGTAGCTCCTACAATGAGCAGTTCTTC
TRBV15	-	TRBD1	TRBJ1-3	16	CATSSLQGANGNTIYF	TGTGCCACCAGCAGCTTACAGGGGGCTAATGGAAACACCATATATTTT
TRBV5-4	-	TRBD2	TRBJ2-5	16	CASSTWTSGGPLTQYF	TGTGCCAGCAGCACGTGGACTAGCGGGGGGCCTCTGACCCAGTACTTC